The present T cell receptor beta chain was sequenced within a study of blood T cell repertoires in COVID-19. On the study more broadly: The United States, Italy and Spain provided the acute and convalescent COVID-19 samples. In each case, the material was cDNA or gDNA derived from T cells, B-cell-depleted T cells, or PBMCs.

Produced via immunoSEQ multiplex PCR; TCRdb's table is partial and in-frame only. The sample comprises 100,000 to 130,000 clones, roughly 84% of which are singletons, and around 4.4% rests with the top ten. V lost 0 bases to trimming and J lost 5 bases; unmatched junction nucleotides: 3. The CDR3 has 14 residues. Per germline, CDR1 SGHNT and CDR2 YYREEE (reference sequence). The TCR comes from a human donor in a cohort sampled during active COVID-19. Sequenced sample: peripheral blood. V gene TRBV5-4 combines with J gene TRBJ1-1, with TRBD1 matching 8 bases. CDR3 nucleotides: TGTGCCAGCAGCTTGGACAGGGGGTTTACTGAAGCTTTCTTT. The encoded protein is CASSLDRGFTEAFF.